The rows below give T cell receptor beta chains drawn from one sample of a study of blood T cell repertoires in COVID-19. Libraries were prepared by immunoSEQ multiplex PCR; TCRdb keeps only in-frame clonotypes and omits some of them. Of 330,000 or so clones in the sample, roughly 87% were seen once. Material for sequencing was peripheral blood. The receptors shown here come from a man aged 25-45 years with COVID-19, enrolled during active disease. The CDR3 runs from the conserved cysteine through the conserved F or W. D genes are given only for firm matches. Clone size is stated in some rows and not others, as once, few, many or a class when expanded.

CASSLDGRQGGMAFF	TGTGCCAGCAGCTTGGACGGCCGACAGGGTGGTATGGCTTTCTTT	TRBD1	TRBJ1-1	15	-	TRBV5-4
CASSIRWDRVNYGYTF	TGTGCCAGCAGCATCAGGTGGGACAGGGTTAACTATGGCTACACCTTC	TRBD1	TRBJ1-2	16	-	TRBV5-6
CASSQGHDSTYEQYF	TGCGCCAGCAGCCAAGGGCACGACAGCACCTACGAGCAGTACTTC	-	TRBJ2-7	15	-	TRBV4-1
CASSLTQETQYF	TGTGCCAGCAGCTTGACTCAAGAGACCCAGTACTTC	-	TRBJ2-5	12	-	TRBV11-3
CATSVSSGGYNEQFF	TGTGCCACCAGTGTCTCTAGCGGGGGCTACAATGAGCAGTTCTTC	TRBD2	TRBJ2-1	15	-	TRBV24-1
CASSLWTGGTEAFF	TGTGCCAGCAGCCTCTGGACAGGGGGCACTGAAGCTTTCTTT	TRBD1	TRBJ1-1	14	-	TRBV5-4
CASSHPRAGTVDQPQHF	TGCGCCAGCAGCCACCCACGGGCCGGGACAGTCGATCAGCCCCAGCATTTT	TRBD1	TRBJ1-5	17	few	TRBV4-1
CASSPQGASQPQHF	TGTGCCAGCTCACCACAGGGGGCTAGTCAGCCCCAGCATTTT	TRBD1	TRBJ1-5	14	few	TRBV18
CASSPLGGSGNTEAFF	TGCGCCAGCAGCCCTTTAGGGGGCTCGGGGAACACTGAAGCTTTCTTT	TRBD1	TRBJ1-1	16	-	TRBV4-1
CASSSVWGELFF	TGTGCCAGCAGCTCAGTTTGGGGGGAGCTGTTTTTT	-	TRBJ2-2	12	-	TRBV5-6
CASSARDHSTEAFF	TGTGCCAGCAGCGCCAGGGATCACTCCACTGAAGCTTTCTTT	-	TRBJ1-1	14	-	TRBV9
CACTPGLAGVETQYF	TGTGCCTGTACTCCGGGACTAGCGGGAGTTGAGACCCAGTACTTC	TRBD2	TRBJ2-5	15	-	TRBV30
CASSFEGAGNQPQHF	TGTGCCAGCAGTTTTGAGGGGGCTGGAAATCAGCCCCAGCATTTT	TRBD1	TRBJ1-5	15	-	TRBV28
CASSPGTGVRGYTF	TGTGCCAGCAGTCCCGGGACAGGGGTGCGGGGCTACACCTTC	TRBD1	TRBJ1-2	14	-	TRBV6-5
CASSETSGVLAGELFF	TGTGCCAGCAGTGAGACTAGCGGGGTACTGGCCGGGGAGCTGTTTTTT	TRBD2	TRBJ2-2	16	few	TRBV2
CASSVGVESRIETQYF	TGTGCCAGCAGCGTAGGCGTAGAATCGCGGATCGAGACCCAGTACTTC	-	TRBJ2-5	16	-	TRBV9
CASSGVSSADTQYF	TGTGCCAGCAGTGGGGTTAGTAGCGCGGATACGCAGTATTTT	-	TRBJ2-3	14	-	TRBV2